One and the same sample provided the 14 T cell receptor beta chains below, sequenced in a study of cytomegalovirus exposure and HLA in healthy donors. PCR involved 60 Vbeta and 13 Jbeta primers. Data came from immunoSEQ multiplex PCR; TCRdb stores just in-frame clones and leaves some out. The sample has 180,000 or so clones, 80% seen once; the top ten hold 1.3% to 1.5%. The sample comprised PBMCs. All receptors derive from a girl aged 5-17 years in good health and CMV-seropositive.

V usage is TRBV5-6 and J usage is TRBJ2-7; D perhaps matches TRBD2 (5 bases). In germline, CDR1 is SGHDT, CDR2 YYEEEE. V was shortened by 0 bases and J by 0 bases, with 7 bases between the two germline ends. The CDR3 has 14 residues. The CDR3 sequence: CASSLVGSSYEQYF. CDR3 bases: TGTGCCAGCAGCTTGGTGGGGAGCTCCTACGAGCAGTACTTC.

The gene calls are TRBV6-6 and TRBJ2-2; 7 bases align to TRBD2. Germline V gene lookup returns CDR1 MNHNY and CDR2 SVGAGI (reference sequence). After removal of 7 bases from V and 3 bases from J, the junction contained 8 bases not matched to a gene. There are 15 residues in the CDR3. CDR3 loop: CASKSGLADTGELFF. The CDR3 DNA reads TGTGCCAGCAAATCAGGGCTAGCGGACACCGGGGAGCTGTTTTTT.

In DNA form, the CDR3 reads TGTGCCAGCAGCCCGAGACTAGCGGGAGATACGCAGTATTTT. This sequence encodes CASSPRLAGDTQYF. The V call is TRBV4-2, the J call TRBJ2-3; 10 nucleotides match TRBD2. The CDR3 extends over 14 amino acids. V shed 4 bases, J shed 5 bases, and the junction held 3 bases outside the gene matches. Looked up from germline, CDR1 is LGHNA and CDR2 is YNFKEQ.

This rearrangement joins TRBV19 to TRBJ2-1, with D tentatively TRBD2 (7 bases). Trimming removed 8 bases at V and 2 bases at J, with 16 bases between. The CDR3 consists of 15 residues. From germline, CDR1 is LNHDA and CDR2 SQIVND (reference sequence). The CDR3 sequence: CASSREGGTYNEQFF. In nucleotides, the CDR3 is TGTGCCAGTTCTCGAGAGGGGGGGACCTACAATGAGCAGTTCTTC.

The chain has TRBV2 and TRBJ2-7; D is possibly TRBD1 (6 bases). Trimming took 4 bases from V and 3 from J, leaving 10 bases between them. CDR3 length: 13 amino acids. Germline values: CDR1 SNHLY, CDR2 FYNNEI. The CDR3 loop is CASSGQALYEQYF. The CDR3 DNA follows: TGTGCCAGCAGTGGACAGGCACTCTACGAGCAGTACTTC.

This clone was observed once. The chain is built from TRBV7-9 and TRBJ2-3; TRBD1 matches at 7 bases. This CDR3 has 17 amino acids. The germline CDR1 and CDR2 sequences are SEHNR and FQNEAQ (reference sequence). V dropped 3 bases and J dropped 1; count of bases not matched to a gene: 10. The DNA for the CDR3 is TGTGCCAGCAGCTTGACAGGGAGTTCTTTCGGCACAGATACGCAGTATTTT. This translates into CASSLTGSSFGTDTQYF. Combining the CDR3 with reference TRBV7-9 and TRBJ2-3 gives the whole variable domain DTGVSQNPRHKITKRGQNVTFRCDPISEHNRLYWYRQTLGQGPEFLTYFQNEAQLEKSRLLSDRFSAERPKGSFSTLEIQRTEQGDSAMYLCASSLTGSSFGTDTQYFGPGTRLTVL.

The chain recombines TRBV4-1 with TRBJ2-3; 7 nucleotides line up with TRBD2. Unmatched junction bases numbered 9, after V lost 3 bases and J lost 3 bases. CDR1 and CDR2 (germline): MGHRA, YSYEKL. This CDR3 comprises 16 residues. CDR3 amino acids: CASSHPTGGGTDTQYF. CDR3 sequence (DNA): TGCGCCAGCAGCCACCCTACGGGGGGAGGAACAGATACGCAGTATTTT.

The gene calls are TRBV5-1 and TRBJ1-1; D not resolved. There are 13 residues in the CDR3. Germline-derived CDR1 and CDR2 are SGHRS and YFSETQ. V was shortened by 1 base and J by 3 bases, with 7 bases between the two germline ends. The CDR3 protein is CASSLFGDTEAFF. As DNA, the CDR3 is TGCGCCAGCAGCTTGTTCGGGGACACTGAAGCTTTCTTT. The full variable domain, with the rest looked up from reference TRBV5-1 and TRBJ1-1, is KAGVTQTPRYLIKTRGQQVTLSCSPISGHRSVSWYQQTPGQGLQFLFEYFSETQRNKGNFPGRFSGRQFSNSRSEMNVSTLELGDSALYLCASSLFGDTEAFFGQGTRLTVV.

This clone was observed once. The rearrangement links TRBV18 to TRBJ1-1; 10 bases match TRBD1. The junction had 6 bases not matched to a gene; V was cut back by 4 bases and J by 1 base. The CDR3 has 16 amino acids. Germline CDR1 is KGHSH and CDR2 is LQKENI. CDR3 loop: CASSRSGTGENTEAFF. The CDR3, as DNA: TGTGCCAGCTCACGATCCGGGACAGGGGAGAACACTGAAGCTTTCTTT.

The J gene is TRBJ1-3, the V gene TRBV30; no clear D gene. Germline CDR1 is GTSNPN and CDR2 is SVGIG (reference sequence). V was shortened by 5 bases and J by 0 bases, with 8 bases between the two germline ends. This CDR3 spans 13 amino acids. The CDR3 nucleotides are TGTGCCTGGGAACACCCCTCTGGAAACACCATATATTTT. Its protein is CAWEHPSGNTIYF.

The CDR3 reads CASSHRLAGGPHEQFF. CDR3 coding DNA: TGCGCCAGCAGCCATCGACTAGCGGGAGGGCCCCATGAGCAGTTCTTC. The rearrangement joins TRBV4-1 to TRBJ2-1, with 14 bases matching TRBD2. This CDR3 has 16 amino acids. V trimming: 3 bases; J trimming: 8 bases; junction bases outside the gene matches: 6. In germline, CDR1 is MGHRA, CDR2 YSYEKL.

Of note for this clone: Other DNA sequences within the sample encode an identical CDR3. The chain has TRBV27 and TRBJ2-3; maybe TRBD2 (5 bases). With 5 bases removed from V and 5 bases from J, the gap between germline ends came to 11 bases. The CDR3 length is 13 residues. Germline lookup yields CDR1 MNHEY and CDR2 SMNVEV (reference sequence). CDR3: CASSGESLDTQYF. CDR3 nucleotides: TGTGCCAGCAGTGGGGAGTCATTAGATACGCAGTATTTT.

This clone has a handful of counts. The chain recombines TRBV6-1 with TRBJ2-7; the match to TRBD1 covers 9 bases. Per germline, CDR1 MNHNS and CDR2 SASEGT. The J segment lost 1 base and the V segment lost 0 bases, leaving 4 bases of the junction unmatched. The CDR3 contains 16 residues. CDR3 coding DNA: TGTGCCAGCAGTGAAGCTTGGGACAGGGCTTCCTACGAGCAGTACTTC. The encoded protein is CASSEAWDRASYEQYF.

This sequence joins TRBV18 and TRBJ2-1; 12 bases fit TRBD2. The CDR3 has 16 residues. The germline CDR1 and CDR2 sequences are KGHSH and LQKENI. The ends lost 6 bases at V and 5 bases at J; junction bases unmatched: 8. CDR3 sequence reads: CASSPLAGGPHNEQFF. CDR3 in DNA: TGTGCCAGCTCGCCTCTAGCGGGAGGGCCCCACAATGAGCAGTTCTTC.